The present T cell receptor (beta chain) was sequenced within a study of shared clonotypes between healthy human individuals. Notes on this clone: Its antigen is not known.

Study outcomes and limitations: The study found about 5% of naive CD4 clonotypes shared across a handful of donors.

Source study methods: Filtering differed since immunoSEQ provided only junctions, with no quality scores. TCRdb's copy holds only in-frame clones and misses some; the assay was immunoSEQ multiplex PCR. The DNA was the basis for D and trimming; V, J and clone size are from that table. The sample has millions of clones; 85% to 95% are singletons. This CDR3 contains 14 residues. Germline assignment: CDR1 LNHDA and CDR2 SQIVND (reference sequence). V was pared by 3 bases and J by 6 bases, with 5 bases of the junction left unmatched. As defined, naive CD8 cells were CD45RO-negative and positively selected for CCR7, with terminally differentiated effector memory CD45RA+ cells excluded.

The genes are TRBV19 and TRBJ2-7, with 10 bases aligning to TRBD1. Input material: naive CD8+ T cells sorted from blood. The clonotype was recovered from a young man in good health. DNA for the CDR3: TGTGCCAGTAGTATGTGGACAGGGGGTGGCGAGCAGTACTTC. Translated, it gives CASSMWTGGGEQYF. Full variable domain (remainder filled in from reference TRBV19 and TRBJ2-7): DGGITQSPKYLFRKEGQNVTLSCEQNLNHDAMYWYRQDPGQGLRLIYYSQIVNDFQKGDIAEGYSVSREKKESFPLTVTSAQKNPTAFYLCASSMWTGGGEQYFGPGTRLTVT.